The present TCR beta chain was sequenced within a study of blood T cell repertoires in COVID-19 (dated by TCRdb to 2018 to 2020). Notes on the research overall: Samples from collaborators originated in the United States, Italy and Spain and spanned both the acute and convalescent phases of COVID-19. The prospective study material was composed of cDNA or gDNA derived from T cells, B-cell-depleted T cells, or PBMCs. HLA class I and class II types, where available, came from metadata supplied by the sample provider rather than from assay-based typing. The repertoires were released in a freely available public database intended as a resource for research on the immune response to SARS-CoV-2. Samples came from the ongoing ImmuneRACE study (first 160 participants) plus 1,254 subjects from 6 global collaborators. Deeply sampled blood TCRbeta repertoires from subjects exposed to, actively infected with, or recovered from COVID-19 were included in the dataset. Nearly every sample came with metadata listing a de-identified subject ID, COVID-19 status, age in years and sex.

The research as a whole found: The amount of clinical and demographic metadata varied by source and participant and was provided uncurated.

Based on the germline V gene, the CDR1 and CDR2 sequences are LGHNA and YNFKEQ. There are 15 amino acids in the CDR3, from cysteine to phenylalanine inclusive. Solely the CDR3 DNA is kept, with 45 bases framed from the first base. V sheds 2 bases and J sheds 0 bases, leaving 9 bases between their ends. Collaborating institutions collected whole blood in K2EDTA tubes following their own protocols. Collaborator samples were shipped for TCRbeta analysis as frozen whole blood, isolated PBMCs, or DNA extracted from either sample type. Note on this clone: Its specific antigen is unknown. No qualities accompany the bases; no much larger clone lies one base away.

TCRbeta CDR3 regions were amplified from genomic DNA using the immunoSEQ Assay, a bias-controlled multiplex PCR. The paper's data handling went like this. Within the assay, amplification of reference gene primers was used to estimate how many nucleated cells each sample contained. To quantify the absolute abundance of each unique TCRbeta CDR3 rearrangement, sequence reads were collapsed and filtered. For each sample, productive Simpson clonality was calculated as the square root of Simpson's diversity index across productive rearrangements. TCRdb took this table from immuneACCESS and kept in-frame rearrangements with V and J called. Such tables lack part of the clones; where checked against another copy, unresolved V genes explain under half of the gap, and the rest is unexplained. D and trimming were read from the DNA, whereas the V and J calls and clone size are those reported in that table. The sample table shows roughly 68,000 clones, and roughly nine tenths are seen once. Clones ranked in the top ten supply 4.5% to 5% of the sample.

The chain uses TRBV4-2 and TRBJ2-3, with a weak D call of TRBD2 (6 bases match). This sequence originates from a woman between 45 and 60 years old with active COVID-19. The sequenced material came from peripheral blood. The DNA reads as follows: TGTGCCAGCAGCCAACGGGAGCGGAGCACAGATACGCAGTATTTT. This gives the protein CASSQRERSTDTQYF.